This is a list of T cell receptor beta chains from one sample in a study of cytomegalovirus exposure and HLA in healthy donors. Profiled with immunoSEQ multiplex PCR; TCRdb holds only in-frame clones, not every one. The sample has about 100,000 clones; nearly 65% are singletons. Sequenced: PBMCs. The source is a human donor in good health. Each CDR3 is given with its conserved first and last residue. The D gene is left open where the match is weak. Not every row has a clone size; where given, it reads once, few, many or a size class.

d_call j_call v_call cdr3_length clone_size cdr3_nt cdr3_aa
- TRBJ1-2 TRBV11-3 16 - TGTGCCAGCACCTACACAACAGGAAAAAAGGGCTATGGCTACACCTTC CASTYTTGKKGYGYTF
TRBD1 TRBJ1-1 TRBV10-1 15 - TGCGCCAGCAGTGACACCGGGACAGTGAACACTGAAGCTTTCTTT CASSDTGTVNTEAFF
TRBD1 TRBJ1-5 TRBV6-6 15 once TGTGCCAGCAGGTCCCCCACAGGGGACAATCAGCCCCAGCATTTT CASRSPTGDNQPQHF
- TRBJ1-1 TRBV28 13 few TGTGCCAGCAGTAAGCCGGGGAACACTGAAGCTTTCTTT CASSKPGNTEAFF
TRBD1 TRBJ1-1 TRBV9 18 - TGTGCCAGCAGCGTCCGGGACAGGGTATTTGGAATGAACACTGAAGCTTTCTTT CASSVRDRVFGMNTEAFF
TRBD1 TRBJ1-2 TRBV7-8 13 - TGTGCCAGCAACACAGGGGGCATCTATGGCTACACCTTC CASNTGGIYGYTF
TRBD2 TRBJ2-2 TRBV14 16 - TGTGCCAGCAGCTACGGACTAGCGACGAACACCGGGGAGCTGTTTTTT CASSYGLATNTGELFF
TRBD1 TRBJ1-1 TRBV9 15 - TGTGCCAGCAGCGCAAGACAGGGGCTTTACACTGAAGCTTTCTTT CASSARQGLYTEAFF
TRBD2 TRBJ2-3 TRBV18 14 - TGTGCCAGCCGTTACACTAGCGCTACTGATACGCAGTATTTT CASRYTSATDTQYF
TRBD2 TRBJ2-7 TRBV6-1 14 - TGTGCCAGCGGGCTAGCGGCGAATTCCTACGAGCAGTACTTC CASGLAANSYEQYF
TRBD2 TRBJ2-2 TRBV7-3 16 - TGTGCCAGCAGCTTAACTAGCGGGAGGGCGACCGGGGAGCTGTTTTTT CASSLTSGRATGELFF
- TRBJ2-3 TRBV28 13 - TGTGCCAGCAGTACCGGGAGAGCAGATACGCAGTATTTT CASSTGRADTQYF
- TRBJ1-2 TRBV28 13 few TGTGCCAGCAGTTTATCGGGAAACTATGGCTACACCTTC CASSLSGNYGYTF
- TRBJ2-6 TRBV27 16 few TGTGCCAGCAGGAAGATGACAAGCTCTGGGGCCAACGTCCTGACTTTC CASRKMTSSGANVLTF
- TRBJ2-1 TRBV5-1 15 - TGCGCCAGCAGCTTGGGACTCACATCCTACAATGAGCAGTTCTTC CASSLGLTSYNEQFF
- TRBJ1-4 TRBV5-4 15 - TGTGCCAGCAGCCTCAGCGGGACAACTAATGAAAAACTGTTTTTT CASSLSGTTNEKLFF
TRBD1 TRBJ2-1 TRBV5-1 13 - TGCGCCAGCAGCTTACAGGGGGCGGTTGAGCAGTTCTTC CASSLQGAVEQFF
TRBD1 TRBJ2-5 TRBV2 15 - TGTGCCAGCAGTTCTTATTGGACAGGGGGAGAGACCCAGTACTTC CASSSYWTGGETQYF
TRBD1 TRBJ1-2 TRBV6-1 13 - TGTGCCAGCACCGAGACAGGGAACTATGGCTACACCTTC CASTETGNYGYTF
- TRBJ2-1 TRBV5-1 14 once TGCGCCAGCAGTTCCGACAGTGTTGGGAATGAGCAGTTCTTC CASSSDSVGNEQFF
TRBD1 TRBJ2-5 TRBV6-5 16 - TGTGCCAGCAGTTACTCGGGGACAGCCCTCCATGGGACCCAGTACTTC CASSYSGTALHGTQYF
- TRBJ2-1 TRBV7-9 14 few TGTGCCAGCAGCTCTCCAGGCAGGTACAATGAGCAGTTCTTC CASSSPGRYNEQFF
TRBD1 TRBJ2-2 TRBV28 18 - TGTGCCAGCAGGGGTATTGCGCCAGGGGGATGGAACACCGGGGAGCTGTTTTTT CASRGIAPGGWNTGELFF
- TRBJ2-7 TRBV11-3 16 few TGTGCCAGCAGCTTGTCCAATGAGGGAGAGGGCTACGAGCAGTACTTC CASSLSNEGEGYEQYF
TRBD1 TRBJ2-7 TRBV6-5 15 once TGTGCCAGCAGGTCTGTCGGGACAGCTTTCTACGAGCAGTACTTC CASRSVGTAFYEQYF
- TRBJ1-1 TRBV5-1 15 - TGCGCCAGCAGCCCCGACCCACAGGGCTTCACTGAAGCTTTCTTT CASSPDPQGFTEAFF
TRBD2 TRBJ2-7 TRBV5-4 14 - TGTGCCAGCAGGCTAGCGGGAGGGCCCCACGAGCAGTACTTC CASRLAGGPHEQYF
- TRBJ2-4 TRBV2 13 - TGTGCCAGCAGTAGAGGGGCCAAAAACATTCAGTACTTC CASSRGAKNIQYF
- TRBJ1-1 TRBV19 14 - TGTGCCAGTAGTATGGGCAGGGCAAACACTGAAGCTTTCTTT CASSMGRANTEAFF